The entry below describes one T cell receptor (beta chain). Its antigen is undetermined. The CDR3 has 16 residues. V dropped 5 bases and J dropped 0 bases, with 17 bases sitting between them. Per germline, CDR1 LNHDA and CDR2 SQIVND (reference sequence). This entry comes from a study of shared clonotypes between healthy human individuals. Study in general: Each donor contributed plates that comprised three CD4 naive, three CD4 memory, two CD8 naive and one CD8 memory. Study findings and constraints: Clonotype sharing across donors was expected to vary with sequencing depth.

Produced via immunoSEQ multiplex PCR; TCRdb's table is partial and in-frame only. Found here are approximately 720,000 clones, about 78% of them singletons; the top ten hold approximately 2%. The rearrangement links TRBV19 to TRBJ2-7, with D uncertain. The TCR comes from a woman aged 25 to 39 in good health. The sample comprised memory CD4+ T cells sorted from blood. Specified subset: CD45RA-negative fraction. CDR3 sequence reads: CASSPQYGGSSYEQYF. The CDR3 nucleotides read TGTGCCAGTAGTCCCCAGTACGGCGGAAGCTCCTACGAGCAGTACTTC.